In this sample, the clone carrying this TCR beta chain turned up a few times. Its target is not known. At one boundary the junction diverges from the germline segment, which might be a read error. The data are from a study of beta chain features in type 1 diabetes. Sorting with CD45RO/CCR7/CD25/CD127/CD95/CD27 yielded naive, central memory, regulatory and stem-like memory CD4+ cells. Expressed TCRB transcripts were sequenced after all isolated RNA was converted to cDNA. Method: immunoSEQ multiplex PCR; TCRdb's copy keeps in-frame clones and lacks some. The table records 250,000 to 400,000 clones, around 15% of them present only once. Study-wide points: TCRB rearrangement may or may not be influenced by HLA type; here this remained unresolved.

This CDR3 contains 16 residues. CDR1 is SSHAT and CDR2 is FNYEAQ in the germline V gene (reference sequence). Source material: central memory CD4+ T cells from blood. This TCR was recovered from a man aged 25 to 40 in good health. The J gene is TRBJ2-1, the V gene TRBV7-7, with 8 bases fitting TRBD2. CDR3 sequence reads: CASSSRSGATNGEQFF. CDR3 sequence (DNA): TGTGCTAGCAGCTCACGTAGCGGGGCCACCAACGGTGAGCAGTTCTTC.